The text below deals with one T cell receptor (beta chain). Per germline, CDR1 SGDLS and CDR2 YYNGEE. V dropped 0 bases and J dropped 0 bases, with 5 bases sitting between them. The CDR3 sequence is 14 residues long. The source of the sample is a study of blood T cell repertoires in COVID-19. Authors' processing steps: Quantification of nucleated cells was approximated via reference gene primer amplification. The assay was immunoSEQ multiplex PCR, and TCRdb's table has in-frame clones only and misses some. The DNA gave D and trimming, while V, J and clone size come from that table. The sample records over 70,000 clones, about 80% being singletons.

The chain couples TRBV9 to TRBJ2-3; D gene ambiguous. This TCR was sampled from a human donor in a cohort sampled during active COVID-19. Sequenced input: peripheral blood. The CDR3 protein is CASSVVGSTDTQYF. CDR3 DNA sequence: TGTGCCAGCAGCGTAGTCGGGAGCACAGATACGCAGTATTTT.